These 16 T cell receptor beta chains were all obtained from the same sample, sequenced in a study of T cell responses to AZD1222 COVID-19 vaccine (dated by TCRdb to the early 2020s). Library generation was performed with the immunoSEQ multiplex PCR assay. TCRdb's version of the immuneACCESS table is confined to in-frame rearrangements and falls short of the full clone set. An unresolved V gene accounts for under half of the shortfall where checked; the remainder is of unknown origin. The sample yields 95,000 to 150,000 clones; around 89% were counted once. Together, the top ten hold approximately 3.1% of the sample. The time point label of this sample denotes: baseline before first vaccination. The sample here was peripheral blood, taken on day 0 of AZD1222 vaccination. The receptors derive from an adult in good health.

The V gene is TRBV7-9, the J gene TRBJ2-1, with D maybe TRBD2 (5 bases). Germline V lookup: CDR1 SEHNR, CDR2 FQNEAQ (reference sequence). V lost 5 bases to trimming and J lost 6 bases, with 20 bases between them. This CDR3 has 16 amino acids. For the CDR3, the DNA is TGTGCCAGCAGCCCCGTACGGGGAGAGGGCCTCAATGAGCAGTTCTTC. Encoded protein: CASSPVRGEGLNEQFF.

The rearrangement joins TRBV6-5 to TRBJ1-1; TRBD1 is a possible D gene (5 bases). CDR3 length equals 13 residues. Germline values: CDR1 MNHEY, CDR2 SVGAGI. V lost 6 bases to trimming and J lost 0 bases, with 8 bases between them. The CDR3, as DNA: TGTGCCAGCAGAGGACAAATGAACACTGAAGCTTTCTTT. The encoded protein is CASRGQMNTEAFF.

The rearrangement uses TRBV27 and TRBJ1-2, with 7 bases identical to TRBD1. V gave up 5 bases and J gave up 5 bases; unmatched junction bases: 11. Germline CDR1 and CDR2: MNHEY and SMNVEV (reference sequence). CDR3 length: 15 amino acids. In nucleotides, the CDR3 is TGTGCCAGCAGTCCCCAACGACAGGGTGGGTATGGCTACACCTTC. Its protein product is CASSPQRQGGYGYTF.

CDR3 loop: CASSPQADSWNQPQHF. CDR3 sequence (DNA): TGTGCCAGCAGCCCCCAGGCCGACAGTTGGAATCAGCCCCAGCATTTT. V usage is TRBV9 and J usage is TRBJ1-5; TRBD1 is a possible D gene (5 bases). The germline gives CDR1 SGDLS, CDR2 YYNGEE. This CDR3 region has 16 residues. Trimming removed 4 bases from V and 4 bases from J, with 18 bases in between. Together with reference TRBV9 and TRBJ1-5, the CDR3 gives the full variable domain: DSGVTQTPKHLITATGQRVTLRCSPRSGDLSVYWYQQSLDQGLQFLIQYYNGEERAKGNILERFSAQQFPDLHSELNLSSLELGDSALYFCASSPQADSWNQPQHFGDGTRLSIL.

J is TRBJ2-7 and V is TRBV3-1 (or the pseudogene TRBV3-2), with TRBD1 as a possible D gene (5 bases). Germline V CDR1 and CDR2: LGHDT, YNNKEL (reference sequence). V was trimmed by 0 bases and J by 4 bases, leaving 22 bases between them. The CDR3 has 18 amino acids. The DNA of the CDR3 is TGTGCCAGCAGCCAAGATCCACTCGACAGTTCCTTGTGGTACGAGCAGTACTTC. Residues: CASSQDPLDSSLWYEQYF.

The rearrangement links TRBV6-5 to TRBJ1-1; 7 bases fit TRBD1. The length of the CDR3 is 14 residues. Germline V gives CDR1 MNHEY, CDR2 SVGAGI. The V segment lost 5 bases and the J segment 6 bases; nucleotides outside the gene matches: 9. The CDR3 bases are TGTGCCAGCAGTCACGACAGGGAGGGCTCTGAAGCTTTCTTT. Translation: CASSHDREGSEAFF.

The chain links TRBV19 to TRBJ2-7; 7 nucleotides align to TRBD1. The junction had 4 bases not matched to a gene; V was cut back by 8 bases and J by 0 bases. Germline loops: CDR1 LNHDA, CDR2 SQIVND (reference sequence). The CDR3 contains 13 residues. CDR3 amino acids: CASGAGGSYEQYF. In nucleotides, the CDR3 is TGTGCCAGTGGCGCAGGGGGCTCCTACGAGCAGTACTTC.

CDR3 protein: CASRVMRDRGTYEQYF. CDR3 sequence (DNA): TGTGCCAGCAGGGTCATGCGGGACAGGGGAACCTACGAGCAGTACTTC. The chain employs TRBV28 and TRBJ2-7; TRBD1 matches 10 bases. With 6 bases clipped from V and 2 bases from J, the junction kept 10 bases outside the gene matches. The germline gives CDR1 MDHEN, CDR2 SYDVKM. The CDR3 is made up of 16 amino acids.

The CDR3 loop reads CASSYSEGLNTEAFF. The CDR3 DNA is TGTGCCAGCAGTTACTCGGAGGGATTGAACACTGAAGCTTTCTTT. The genes are TRBV6-5 and TRBJ1-1, with unresolved D. CDR1 MNHEY and CDR2 SVGAGI come from the germline V gene. With 0 bases removed from V and 0 bases from J, the gap between germline ends came to 8 bases. This CDR3 is built from 15 residues.

Only a few counts were recorded for this clone. The chain combines TRBV27 with TRBJ1-1; 8 bases align to TRBD1. This CDR3 is built from 16 residues. Germline V gene sequence: CDR1 MNHEY, CDR2 SMNVEV (reference sequence). V dropped 3 bases and J dropped 0; count of bases not matched to a gene: 6. The DNA for the CDR3 is TGTGCCAGCAGTTTTACGGCAGGGGGCGTGAACACTGAAGCTTTCTTT. Its protein product is CASSFTAGGVNTEAFF.

The V call is TRBV2, the J call TRBJ1-4; D is undetermined. Trimming shortened V by 8 bases and J by 0 bases, and 13 bases separated the two germline ends. The CDR3 totals 15 residues. CDR1 SNHLY and CDR2 FYNNEI come from the germline V gene. In DNA form, the CDR3 reads TGTGCCAGCTCGGTAGGAGGGCCAACTAATGAAAAACTGTTTTTT. The encoded protein is CASSVGGPTNEKLFF.

This chain connects TRBV3-1 (or the pseudogene TRBV3-2) to TRBJ1-5; D is unresolved. The V gene lost 2 bases and the J gene lost 0 bases, with 5 bases spanning the gap. The CDR3 extends over 14 amino acids. From germline, CDR1 is LGHDT and CDR2 YNNKEL (reference sequence). The CDR3 region has the DNA TGTGCCAGCAGCCAATCATATAGCAATCAGCCCCAGCATTTT. This sequence encodes CASSQSYSNQPQHF.

CDR3 coding DNA: TGTGCCAGCAGTTACTCGAGGGCAGGCCGGGGCTACACCTTC. Translated: CASSYSRAGRGYTF. The rearrangement links TRBV6-2 or TRBV6-3 to TRBJ1-2, with D uncertain. With 0 bases removed from V and 8 bases from J, the gap between germline ends came to 13 bases. Per germline, CDR1 MNHEY and CDR2 SVGEGT. This CDR3 spans 14 amino acids.

The chain combines TRBV5-1 with TRBJ2-1; TRBD2 might be the D (5 bases). There are 14 residues in the CDR3. The V and J ends lost 5 bases and 1 base respectively, with 10 bases between them. Germline V lookup: CDR1 SGHRS, CDR2 YFSETQ. CDR3 DNA: TGCGCCAGCAGACCCGGGATTTCCTACAATGAGCAGTTCTTC. This encodes CASRPGISYNEQFF.

As DNA, the CDR3 is TGTGCCAGCAGTGAAGGAAGGGGTTACAGGGGGTTCGACGAGCAGTACTTC. This encodes CASSEGRGYRGFDEQYF. This chain uses TRBV6-1 with TRBJ2-7; 8 nucleotides line up with TRBD1. This CDR3 is 17 amino acids long. The germline CDR1 and CDR2 sequences are MNHNS and SASEGT. Trimming took 1 base from V and 5 from J; bases not matched to a gene: 13.

The sample holds one count of this clone. V is TRBV25-1 and J is TRBJ1-2; D not resolved. Germline loops: CDR1 MGHDK, CDR2 SYGVNS. V lost 4 bases, J lost 9 bases, and 15 bases lay in between. The CDR3 spans 13 residues. CDR3 amino acids: CASSGPDLGSYTF. DNA of the CDR3: TGTGCCAGCAGTGGCCCAGACCTGGGTAGCTACACCTTC.